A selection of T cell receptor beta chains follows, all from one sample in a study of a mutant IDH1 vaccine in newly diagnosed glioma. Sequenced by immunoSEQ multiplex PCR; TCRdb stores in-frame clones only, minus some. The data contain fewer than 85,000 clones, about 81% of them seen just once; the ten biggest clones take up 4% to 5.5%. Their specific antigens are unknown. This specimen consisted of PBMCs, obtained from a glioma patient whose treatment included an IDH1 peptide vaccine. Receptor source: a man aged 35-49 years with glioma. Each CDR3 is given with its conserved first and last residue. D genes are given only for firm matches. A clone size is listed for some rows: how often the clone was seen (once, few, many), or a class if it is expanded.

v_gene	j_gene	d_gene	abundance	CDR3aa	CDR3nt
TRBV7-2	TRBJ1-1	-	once	CASSSGPGPLLEAFF	TGTGCCAGCAGCTCGGGGCCGGGTCCTCTCCTTGAAGCTTTCTTT
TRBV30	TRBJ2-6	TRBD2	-	CAWRLMRGGGSGANVLTF	TGTGCCTGGAGGCTCATGCGGGGGGGAGGCTCTGGGGCCAACGTCCTGACTTTC
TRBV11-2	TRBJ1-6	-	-	CASSLDRPGFNSPLHF	TGTGCCAGCAGCTTAGACAGGCCGGGGTTTAATTCACCCCTCCACTTT
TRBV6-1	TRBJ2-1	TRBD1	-	CASSGPGQHNNEQFF	TGTGCCAGCAGTGGTCCGGGACAGCACAACAATGAGCAGTTCTTC
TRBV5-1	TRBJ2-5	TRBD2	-	CASSLGLAGGQETQYF	TGCGCCAGCAGCTTGGGTTTAGCGGGTGGCCAAGAGACCCAGTACTTC
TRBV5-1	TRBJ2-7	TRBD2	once	CASSLGLAGRVFNEQYF	TGCGCCAGCAGCTTAGGACTAGCGGGGCGGGTTTTCAACGAGCAGTACTTC
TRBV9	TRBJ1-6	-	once	CASSVDGQGDSPLHF	TGTGCCAGCAGCGTAGATGGGCAGGGTGATTCACCCCTCCACTTT
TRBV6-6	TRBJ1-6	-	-	CATQGISYNSPLHF	TGTGCCACCCAAGGGATTTCCTATAATTCACCCCTCCACTTT
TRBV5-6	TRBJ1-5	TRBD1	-	CASSAWTGGDQPQHF	TGTGCCAGCAGCGCGTGGACAGGGGGTGATCAGCCCCAGCATTTT
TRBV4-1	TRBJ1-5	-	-	CASSQDPGDRPQHF	TGCGCCAGCAGCCAAGACCCGGGGGATCGGCCCCAGCATTTT
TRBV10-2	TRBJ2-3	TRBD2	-	CASSPAGGPGTDTQYF	TGCGCCAGCAGCCCCGCGGGGGGGCCGGGCACAGATACGCAGTATTTT
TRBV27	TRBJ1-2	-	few	CASRYRDDYGYTF	TGTGCCAGCAGGTACAGGGACGACTATGGCTACACCTTC
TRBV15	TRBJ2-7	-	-	CATSIRTAGHEQYF	TGTGCCACCAGCATTCGGACGGCTGGCCACGAGCAGTACTTC
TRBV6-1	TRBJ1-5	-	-	CASSVTDSNQPQHF	TGTGCCAGCAGTGTCACAGATAGCAATCAGCCCCAGCATTTT
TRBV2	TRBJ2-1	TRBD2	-	CASSGTSGLYNEQFF	TGTGCCAGCAGCGGGACTAGCGGCCTATACAATGAGCAGTTCTTC
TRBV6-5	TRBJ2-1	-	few	CASSAARSHNEQFF	TGTGCCAGCAGTGCCGCTAGGTCCCACAATGAGCAGTTCTTC
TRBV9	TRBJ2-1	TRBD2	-	CARLNSGRSYEQFF	TGTGCCAGATTGAATAGCGGGAGGAGTTATGAGCAGTTCTTC
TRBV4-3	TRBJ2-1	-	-	CASSQGIDREDEQFF	TGCGCCAGCAGCCAAGGAATCGACAGGGAGGATGAGCAGTTCTTC
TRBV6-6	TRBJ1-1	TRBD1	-	CASSYGAGGTEAFF	TGTGCCAGCAGTTACGGGGCAGGGGGAACTGAAGCTTTCTTT
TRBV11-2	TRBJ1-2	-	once	CASSLAQGQIGGYTF	TGTGCCAGCAGCTTAGCACAGGGCCAAATTGGAGGCTACACCTTC
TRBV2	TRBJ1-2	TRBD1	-	CASTARTGGNYGYTF	TGTGCCAGCACCGCAAGGACAGGGGGCAACTATGGCTACACCTTC
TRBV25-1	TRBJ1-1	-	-	CASSPRGGRNTEAFF	TGTGCCAGCAGTCCACGGGGGGGGCGGAACACTGAAGCTTTCTTT
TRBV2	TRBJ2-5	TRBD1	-	CASSPQTGASETQYF	TGTGCCAGCAGTCCCCAGACAGGGGCCTCGGAGACCCAGTACTTC
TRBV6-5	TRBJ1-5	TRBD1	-	CASSVTGGNQPQHF	TGTGCCAGCAGTGTGACAGGGGGCAATCAGCCCCAGCATTTT
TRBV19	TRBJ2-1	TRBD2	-	CASSIDPRGGRMGNEQFF	TGTGCCAGTAGTATAGATCCGCGGGGGGGACGGATGGGCAATGAGCAGTTCTTC